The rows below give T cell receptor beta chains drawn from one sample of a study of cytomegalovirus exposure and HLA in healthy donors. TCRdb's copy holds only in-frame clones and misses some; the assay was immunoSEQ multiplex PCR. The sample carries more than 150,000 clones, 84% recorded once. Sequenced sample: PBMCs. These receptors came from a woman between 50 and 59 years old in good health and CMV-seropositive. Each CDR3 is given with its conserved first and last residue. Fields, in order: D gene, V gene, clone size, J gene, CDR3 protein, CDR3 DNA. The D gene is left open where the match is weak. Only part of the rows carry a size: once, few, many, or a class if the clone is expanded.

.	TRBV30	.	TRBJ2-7	CAWSDGSSYEQYF	TGTGCCTGGAGTGACGGGAGTTCCTACGAGCAGTACTTC
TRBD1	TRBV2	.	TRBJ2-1	CASSEVETGRNEQFF	TGTGCCAGCAGTGAAGTTGAGACAGGGCGGAATGAGCAGTTCTTC
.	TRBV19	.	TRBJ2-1	CASSIGGNNEQFF	TGTGCCAGTAGTATAGGCGGAAACAATGAGCAGTTCTTC
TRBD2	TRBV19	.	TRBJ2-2	CASSIVASGGGKGSTGELFF	TGTGCCAGTAGTATAGTCGCTAGCGGGGGGGGCAAGGGTTCCACCGGGGAGCTGTTTTTT
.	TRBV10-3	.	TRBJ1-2	CAIREKPGVPFNGYTF	TGTGCCATCAGGGAAAAACCAGGGGTTCCGTTTAATGGCTACACCTTC
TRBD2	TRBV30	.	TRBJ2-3	CAWSLSTGGPDTQYF	TGTGCCTGGAGTCTGTCTACGGGGGGGCCAGATACGCAGTATTTT
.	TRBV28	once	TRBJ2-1	CARSQGNEQFF	TGTGCCAGAAGCCAGGGCAATGAGCAGTTCTTC
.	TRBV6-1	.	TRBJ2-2	CASSEKRTGELFF	TGTGCCAGCAGTGAAAAGAGGACCGGGGAGCTGTTTTTT
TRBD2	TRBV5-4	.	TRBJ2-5	CASSAGTSGVQETQYF	TGTGCCAGCAGCGCCGGGACTAGCGGGGTCCAAGAGACCCAGTACTTC
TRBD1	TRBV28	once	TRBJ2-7	CASSQGTEDKYF	TGTGCCAGCAGCCAAGGGACAGAAGATAAGTACTTC
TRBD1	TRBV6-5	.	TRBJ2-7	CASSPTGTEQYF	TGTGCCAGCAGTCCGACAGGGACCGAGCAGTACTTC
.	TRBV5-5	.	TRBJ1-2	CASRTDEFGGYTF	TGTGCCAGCAGGACAGACGAATTCGGTGGCTACACCTTC
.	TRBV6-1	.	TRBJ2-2	CASRTGHNTGELFF	TGTGCCAGCAGAACAGGACACAACACCGGGGAGCTGTTTTTT
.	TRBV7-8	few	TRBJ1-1	CASSGGRGTEAFF	TGTGCCAGCAGTGGGGGGAGAGGCACTGAAGCTTTCTTT